Detailed here is one T cell receptor beta chain. The antigen remains unidentified. These data are taken from a study of vaccination effects on CD4 cells after COVID-19. In the study overall: The participants, recipients of two vaccine doses, got either BNT162b2 or mRNA-1273. General study findings and limits: After vaccination, at late timepoints, clones induced by infection and by vaccine contracted markedly.

Profiling relied on immunoSEQ multiplex PCR, and the TCRdb table lists in-frame clones only, not all of them. This sample has about 68,000 clones, with 80% found just once. CDR3 length: 15 amino acids. ViraFEST assay sequencing came after antigen-specific CD4+ T cells were expanded with viral peptide pools. Having been cultured for about ten days, the cells underwent CD4+ T cell isolation. Vaccine recipients lacked prior SARS-CoV-2 infection and had negative nucleocapsid antibodies. This clonotype was obtained from a human donor who received a COVID-19 vaccine. V usage is TRBV1 and J usage is TRBJ2-4; TRBD1 was called by the table and not checked on the DNA. TRBV1 is a pseudogene segment. Sequencing was performed on CD4+ T cells from PBMCs cultured with SARS-CoV-2 spike peptides, taken before COVID-19 vaccination. CDR3 residues: CTSSQPRKGADIQYF. As DNA, the CDR3 is TGCACCAGCAGCCAACCCCGGAAAGGGGCGGACATTCAGTACTTC.